These 17 T cell receptor beta chains were all obtained from the same sample, sequenced in a study of patients and donors after allogeneic stem cell transplantation. TCRdb itself ran the RT-PCR reads through MiXCR, one entry per CDR3 protein. The sample gives about 110,000 distinct CDR3 sequences, 35% of which show up once; around 25% is in the top ten. Sequenced sample: blood, either unsorted or a sorted T cell fraction (not recorded which). The receptor set was obtained from a human donor who was either an allogeneic HSCT recipient or a stem cell or donor lymphocyte infusion donor (not recorded which). It is not recorded whose cells these are; they may come from a transplant donor.

For the CDR3, the DNA is TGTGCCAGCAGTTCCCTAGCGGGAGCTGAGCAGTTCTTC. Its protein is CASSSLAGAEQFF. This chain uses TRBV12-3 or TRBV12-4 with TRBJ2-1; 10 nucleotides match TRBD2. Trimming took 4 bases from V and 9 from J; bases not matched to a gene: 3. The CDR3 covers 13 residues.

In its sample, this clonotype was seen a few times. V usage is TRBV27 and J usage is TRBJ2-7; D unclear. The V end lost 3 bases, the J end lost 2 bases, and 14 bases lay between the germline ends. The CDR3 runs 15 residues. Germline V lookup: CDR1 MNHEY, CDR2 SMNVEV (reference sequence). CDR3 sequence reads: CASSLNARWPYEQYF. Written as DNA, the CDR3 is TGTGCCAGCAGTTTGAACGCCCGGTGGCCCTACGAGCAGTACTTC.

This clonotype has just a few counts. This rearrangement joins TRBV12-3 or TRBV12-4 to TRBJ1-1; a weak D match, TRBD1 (5 bases). Between the trimmed V and J ends, which lost 5 bases and 7 bases, there was a span of 11 bases. The CDR3 contains 12 residues. This CDR3 is CASSPQVNEAFF. CDR3 DNA sequence: TGTGCCAGCAGTCCACAGGTGAATGAAGCTTTCTTT.

This clonotype was detected a few times. The rearrangement links TRBV6-1 to TRBJ1-5; TRBD1 matches at 8 bases. The CDR3 is made up of 15 amino acids. V trimming: 5 bases; J trimming: 5 bases; junction bases outside the gene matches: 8. Germline-derived CDR1 and CDR2 are MNHNS and SASEGT. This CDR3 reads CASSPRDRRDQPQHF. The CDR3 DNA reads TGTGCCAGCAGTCCCCGGGACAGGCGTGATCAGCCCCAGCATTTT.

This chain joins TRBV28 and TRBJ2-7; D may be TRBD1 or TRBD2 (5 bases each). With 8 bases removed from V and 9 bases from J, the gap between germline ends came to 20 bases. The CDR3 loop spans 13 amino acids. Germline V gene data show CDR1 as MDHEN and CDR2 as SYDVKM. As DNA, the CDR3 is TGTGCCAGCGAGCCGGGACCTAAGGCCGCGCAGTACTTC. This sequence encodes CASEPGPKAAQYF.

This chain links TRBV28 with TRBJ2-5; D may be TRBD2 (6 bases). Germline V gene sequence: CDR1 MDHEN, CDR2 SYDVKM. There are 14 residues in the CDR3. The ends were cut back, 2 bases at V and 3 bases at J, with 10 bases in the middle. CDR3 sequence reads: CASSLGGSEETQYF. The CDR3 DNA is TGTGCCAGCAGTTTAGGAGGGTCTGAAGAGACCCAGTACTTC.

There are a few counts of this clonotype. The CDR3 spells CASSLDGLKAFF. The CDR3, as DNA: TGTGCCAGCAGCTTGGATGGGTTGAAAGCTTTCTTT. The chain is built from TRBV5-4 and TRBJ1-1; D gene unclear. With 0 bases removed from V and 9 bases from J, the gap between germline ends came to 9 bases. CDR1 and CDR2 from the germline V gene are SGHNT and YYREEE (reference sequence). The CDR3 is made up of 12 amino acids.

This clonotype is categorized as medium-sized (0.01 to 0.1%). This chain joins TRBV12-3 or TRBV12-4 and TRBJ1-5, with a weak D call TRBD1 (5 bases). Trimming shortened V by 1 base and J by 1 base, and 5 bases separated the two germline ends. This CDR3 has 14 residues. The CDR3 sequence is CASSLGGSNQPQHF. The CDR3 DNA reads as TGTGCCAGCAGTTTAGGGGGGAGCAATCAGCCCCAGCATTTT.

The chain joins TRBV29-1 to TRBJ2-2; possibly TRBD1 for D (5 bases). Trimming left V 4 bases short and J 6 bases short, with 9 bases between. Germline-derived CDR1 and CDR2 are SQVTM and ANQGSEA. CDR3 size: 12 residues. CDR3 in DNA: TGCAGCGTTGTGGCAGGGTCCGGGGAGCTGTTTTTT. Its translation: CSVVAGSGELFF.

V gene TRBV2 combines with J gene TRBJ1-3, with no clear D. Trimming removed 6 bases at V and 3 bases at J, with 6 bases between. Looked up from germline, CDR1 is SNHLY and CDR2 is FYNNEI. The CDR3 length is 12 residues. CDR3 DNA: TGTGCCAGCAGGGGCGATGGAAACACCATATATTTT. Translating it yields CASRGDGNTIYF.

The rearrangement joins TRBV20-1 to TRBJ2-3; 10 nucleotides agree with TRBD2. CDR3 length: 17 residues. Germline V gene data show CDR1 as DFQATT and CDR2 as SNEGSKA (reference sequence). J was trimmed by 4 bases and V by 5 bases; bases with no gene match: 15. The CDR3: CSAVPFSSGRRPDTQYF. The DNA of the CDR3 is TGCAGTGCTGTCCCGTTTAGTAGCGGGAGGCGTCCAGATACGCAGTATTTT.

The chain joins TRBV20-1 to TRBJ2-6; D is ambiguous. The length of the CDR3 is 12 residues. Germline V CDR1 and CDR2: DFQATT, SNEGSKA (reference sequence). Trimming cost V 3 bases and J 4 bases, with 4 bases left between them. CDR3 region: CSASKGANVLTF. The CDR3 bases are TGCAGTGCTAGCAAGGGGGCCAACGTCCTGACTTTC.

This clonotype has a handful of counts. The chain has TRBV20-1 and TRBJ1-5; 11 nucleotides match TRBD1. Germline trimming cut 5 bases from V and 4 bases from J; bases unmatched to any gene: 4. In germline, CDR1 is DFQATT, CDR2 SNEGSKA (reference sequence). This CDR3 is built from 14 residues. The CDR3 region has the DNA TGCAGTGCTGGACAGGGGGCTACGAATCAGCCCCAGCATTTT. Its translation is CSAGQGATNQPQHF.

The V gene is TRBV7-8, the J gene TRBJ1-1, with TRBD1 as a possible D gene (5 bases). The CDR3 length is 13 residues. Germline V gene data show CDR1 as SGHVS and CDR2 as FQNEAQ. Trimming cost V 1 base and J 8 bases, with 11 bases left between them. CDR3 coding DNA: TGTGCCAGCAGCTTAGGCGGGGACGGGGAAGCTTTCTTT. It specifies CASSLGGDGEAFF.

This chain links TRBV18 with TRBJ1-5, with D possibly TRBD1 on 6 matching bases. CDR3 length: 16 amino acids. Trimming stripped 3 bases from V and 3 bases from J, with 15 bases between. Germline CDR1 reads KGHSH; CDR2 reads LQKENI. CDR3 sequence: CASSPGGQVNNQPQHF. DNA of the CDR3: TGTGCCAGCTCACCCGGGGGGCAGGTTAACAATCAGCCCCAGCATTTT.

This clonotype turned up a few times. The rearrangement uses TRBV29-1 and TRBJ1-2; TRBD1 is a possible D gene (5 bases). Trimming pared 3 bases from V and 5 bases from J, leaving 16 bases between. In germline, CDR1 is SQVTM, CDR2 ANQGSEA. The CDR3 is 14 residues long. The DNA of the CDR3 is TGCAGCGTTGATTCCCAGGGAGTGGTGTATGGCTACACCTTC. It translates to CSVDSQGVVYGYTF.

This clonotype has just a few counts. The chain recombines TRBV7-3 with TRBJ2-1, with 12 bases that match TRBD2. The CDR3 has 14 residues. The V gene's germline CDR1 is SGHTA and CDR2 FQGTGA. V shed 3 bases, J shed 6 bases, and the junction held 0 bases outside the gene matches. CDR3 DNA sequence: TGTGCCAGCAGCTTGACTAGCGGGAGCAATGAGCAGTTCTTC. This gives the protein CASSLTSGSNEQFF. Together with reference TRBV7-3 and TRBJ2-1, the CDR3 gives the full variable domain: GAGVSQTPSNKVTEKGKYVELRCDPISGHTALYWYRQSLGQGPEFLIYFQGTGAADDSGLPNDRFFAVRPEGSVSTLKIQRTERGDSAVYLCASSLTSGSNEQFFGPGTRLTVL.